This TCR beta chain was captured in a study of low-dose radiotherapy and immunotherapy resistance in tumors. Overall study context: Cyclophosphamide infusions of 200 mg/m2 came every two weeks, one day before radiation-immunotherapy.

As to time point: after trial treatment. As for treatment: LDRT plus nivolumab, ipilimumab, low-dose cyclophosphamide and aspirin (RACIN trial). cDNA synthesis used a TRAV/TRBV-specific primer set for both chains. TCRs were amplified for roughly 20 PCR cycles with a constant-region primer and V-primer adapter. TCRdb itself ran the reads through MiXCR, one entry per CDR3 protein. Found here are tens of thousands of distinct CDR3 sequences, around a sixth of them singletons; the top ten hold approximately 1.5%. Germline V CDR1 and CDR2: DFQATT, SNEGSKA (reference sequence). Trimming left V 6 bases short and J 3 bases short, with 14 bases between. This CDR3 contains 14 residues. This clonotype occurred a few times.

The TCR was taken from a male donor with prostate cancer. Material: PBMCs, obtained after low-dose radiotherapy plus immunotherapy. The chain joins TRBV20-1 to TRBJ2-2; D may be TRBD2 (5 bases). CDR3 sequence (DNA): TGCAGTGCCTCCCGGGGTCGGGACACCGGGGAGCTGTTTTTT. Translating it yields CSASRGRDTGELFF.